Presented here are 32 T cell receptor beta chains from one specimen sequenced in a study of OX40 agonist ivuxolimab in advanced cancers. TCRdb's table, derived via immunoSEQ multiplex PCR, lists solely in-frame clones and lacks some. Of 70,000 to 80,000 clones listed, about 93% were seen once; the top ten hold around 6.3%. The sequences come from CD4+ or CD8+ T cells sorted from blood, collected in a trial of the OX40 agonist ivuxolimab. The receptors here all came from an adult with an advanced solid tumor such as melanoma, head and neck, liver or kidney cancer.

V and J are TRBV19 and TRBJ2-2; TRBD2 might be the D (5 bases). The CDR3 loop spans 15 amino acids. Deletions cut 1 base from V and 5 bases from J, with 11 bases between. Germline CDR1 is LNHDA and CDR2 is SQIVND (reference sequence). As DNA, the CDR3 is TGTGCCAGTAGTATAGGGTCCGCGGGTACCGGGGAGCTGTTTTTT. It specifies CASSIGSAGTGELFF.

The chain couples TRBV19 to TRBJ2-3; 10 bases are shared with TRBD1. J gave up 4 bases and V 5 bases, and 12 bases lay outside the gene matches. The CDR3 spans 17 residues. The germline gives CDR1 LNHDA, CDR2 SQIVND (reference sequence). The CDR3 coding sequence is TGTGCCAGTAGTTTGGAAACGACAGGGGGCCTATCAGATACGCAGTATTTT. It is translated as CASSLETTGGLSDTQYF.

The CDR3 region has the DNA TGCAGCGTTTCCGGGACAGGGCCCTACGAGCAGTACTTC. Protein product: CSVSGTGPYEQYF. The V and J genes are TRBV29-1 and TRBJ2-7, with 9 bases fitting TRBD1. The CDR3 extends over 13 amino acids. CDR1 and CDR2 (germline): SQVTM, ANQGSEA. Trimming removed 5 bases from V and 2 bases from J; junction bases left unmatched: 4.

The rearrangement uses TRBV30 and TRBJ2-1; tentatively, D is TRBD2 (6 bases). This CDR3 is 14 amino acids long. CDR1 and CDR2 from the germline V gene are GTSNPN and SVGIG (reference sequence). V lost 2 bases and J 5 bases, leaving 13 bases between the germline ends. The CDR3 loop is CAWSSSSADNEQFF. In nucleotides, the CDR3 is TGTGCCTGGAGTAGTTCTAGCGCGGACAATGAGCAGTTCTTC.

This rearrangement joins TRBV5-4 to TRBJ1-2; D not resolved. Trimming removed 4 bases from V and 7 bases from J, with 29 bases in between. The CDR3 extends over 18 amino acids. Germline CDR1 SGHNT, CDR2 YYREEE (reference sequence). The CDR3 sequence: CASSTREDVRWPMTGYTF. CDR3 DNA: TGTGCCAGCAGCACAAGGGAGGATGTCAGATGGCCGATGACTGGCTACACCTTC.

The chain couples TRBV11-1 to TRBJ2-1; no firm D call. Germline CDR1 reads SGHAT; CDR2 reads FQDESV (reference sequence). CDR3 length: 13 residues. V was shortened by 5 bases and J by 6 bases, with 11 bases between the two germline ends. The DNA of the CDR3 is TGTGCCAGCAGCAACCAATACCCCAATGAGCAGTTCTTC. Translating it yields CASSNQYPNEQFF.

The chain uses TRBV5-6 and TRBJ2-7; D might be TRBD1 (6 bases). The V gene's germline CDR1 is SGHDT and CDR2 YYEEEE. Trimming left V 2 bases short and J 2 bases short, with 11 bases between. The CDR3 has 14 amino acids. This CDR3 reads CASSFQQGAYEQYF. The DNA for the CDR3 is TGTGCCAGCAGCTTCCAACAGGGCGCCTACGAGCAGTACTTC.

On this clone itself: Other DNA sequences of this sample code for an identical CDR3. This chain links TRBV5-4 with TRBJ2-1; D is uncertain. Germline V CDR1 and CDR2: SGHNT, YYREEE (reference sequence). This CDR3 has 13 amino acids. Trimming cost V 0 bases and J 1 base, with 2 bases left between them. The CDR3 DNA sequence: TGTGCCAGCAGCTTGGCATCCTACAATGAGCAGTTCTTC. Protein product: CASSLASYNEQFF.

The V gene is TRBV28, the J gene TRBJ2-1; D unclear. The germline V gene encodes CDR1 MDHEN and CDR2 SYDVKM. V lost 1 base and J lost 8, with 18 bases in between. The CDR3 is 16 residues long. The DNA of the CDR3 is TGTGCCAGCAGTTTATTCCGAGTGTCTAGGGCACATGAGCAGTTCTTC. Its protein product is CASSLFRVSRAHEQFF.

This chain links TRBV7-9 with TRBJ2-7, with D perhaps matching TRBD1 or TRBD2 (5 bases each). CDR1 is SEHNR and CDR2 is FQNEAQ in the germline V gene (reference sequence). The CDR3 contains 14 residues. The V gene lost 6 bases and the J gene lost 4 bases, with 16 bases spanning the gap. The CDR3 DNA follows: TGTGCCAGCAGAGCTTCGGGGCCCTTATACGAGCAGTACTTC. This gives the protein CASRASGPLYEQYF.

The chain carries TRBV19 and TRBJ1-2; no clear D. The CDR3 runs 14 residues. V dropped 0 bases and J dropped 2 bases, with 7 bases sitting between them. Germline V gene sequence: CDR1 LNHDA, CDR2 SQIVND (reference sequence). CDR3 region: CASSIDLRNYGYTF. CDR3 bases: TGTGCCAGTAGTATAGATCTTAGGAACTATGGCTACACCTTC.

The chain employs TRBV4-1 and TRBJ1-1, with 8 bases lining up with TRBD1. V lost 4 bases to trimming and J lost 2 bases; unmatched junction nucleotides: 6. The germline CDR1 and CDR2 sequences are MGHRA and YSYEKL. The CDR3 contains 15 residues. The CDR3 nucleotides read TGCGCCAGCAGCCCAGGACAGGGTCTAAACACTGAAGCTTTCTTT. This translates into CASSPGQGLNTEAFF.

The chain joins TRBV27 to TRBJ2-1; D not certain. The V end lost 8 bases, the J end lost 7 bases, and 15 bases lay between the germline ends. The CDR3 length is 13 residues. Germline values: CDR1 MNHEY, CDR2 SMNVEV (reference sequence). CDR3 in DNA: TGTGCCAGCCGAACCATTCAAGAGAATGAGCAGTTCTTC. Protein sequence: CASRTIQENEQFF.

The chain has TRBV4-2 and TRBJ1-5; 9 bases are shared with TRBD1. This CDR3 has 15 residues. From germline, CDR1 is LGHNA and CDR2 YNFKEQ. Unmatched junction bases numbered 4, after V lost 1 base and J lost 6 bases. CDR3 in DNA: TGTGCCAGCAGCCAAGCAGACAGGGGGGGTCAGCCCCAGCATTTT. Protein: CASSQADRGGQPQHF.

The chain has TRBV27 and TRBJ1-6, with 7 bases identical to TRBD1. Trimming took 5 bases from V and 3 from J; bases not matched to a gene: 4. This CDR3 is 15 amino acids long. Germline CDR1 reads MNHEY; CDR2 reads SMNVEV (reference sequence). CDR3 bases: TGTGCCAGCAGTGTAGGGACAGACTATAATTCACCCCTCCACTTT. Protein product: CASSVGTDYNSPLHF.

V and J are TRBV2 and TRBJ2-1, with TRBD2 matching 9 bases. The V gene end was trimmed by 1 base and the J gene end by 3 bases; junction bases not matched to a gene: 1. CDR1 is SNHLY, CDR2 FYNNEI, per germline. This CDR3 is 15 amino acids long. The CDR3 protein is CASSEVAGDYNEQFF. The CDR3 DNA reads as TGTGCCAGCAGTGAAGTAGCGGGAGACTACAATGAGCAGTTCTTC.

The chain joins TRBV4-3 to TRBJ2-1; 10 nucleotides match TRBD2. V lost 1 base to trimming and J lost 3 bases; unmatched junction nucleotides: 3. Germline CDR1 is LGHNA and CDR2 is YSLEER. The CDR3 contains 16 residues. The CDR3 reads CASSQVRTSGYNEQFF. The CDR3 bases are TGCGCCAGCAGCCAAGTCCGGACTAGCGGCTACAATGAGCAGTTCTTC.

The chain carries TRBV9 and TRBJ2-6; no clear D. This CDR3 comprises 17 residues. V was cut by 7 bases and J by 5 bases, with 22 bases left in between. Germline values: CDR1 SGDLS, CDR2 YYNGEE. In DNA form, the CDR3 reads TGTGCCAGCGGCTTTTTGTACTCAAAAAGTCGGGCCAACGTCCTGACTTTC. Protein: CASGFLYSKSRANVLTF.

The rearrangement uses TRBV6-5 and TRBJ2-2; maybe TRBD2 (5 bases). The V and J ends lost 2 bases and 7 bases respectively, with 11 bases between them. The CDR3 is 14 residues long. Germline CDR1 MNHEY, CDR2 SVGAGI. CDR3 in DNA: TGTGCCAGCAGTTACGGTCGGGAAATCGGGGAGCTGTTTTTT. Translated: CASSYGREIGELFF.

The chain joins TRBV27 to TRBJ2-5; 11 bases match TRBD2. V trimming: 6 bases; J trimming: 1 base; junction bases outside the gene matches: 10. Germline V gives CDR1 MNHEY, CDR2 SMNVEV (reference sequence). The CDR3 length is 17 residues. CDR3 amino acids: CASSLDGTSGAQETQYF. The CDR3 DNA reads as TGTGCCAGCAGCCTAGACGGGACTAGCGGTGCCCAAGAGACCCAGTACTTC.

V usage is TRBV10-3 and J usage is TRBJ1-2; D is possibly TRBD1 (5 bases). V was pared by 3 bases and J by 5 bases, with 16 bases between. The germline CDR1 and CDR2 sequences are ENHRY and SYGVKD. The CDR3 spans 15 residues. For the CDR3, the DNA is TGTGCCATCAGTGACCCTGGCGCCGACAGTTATGGCTACACCTTC. Amino acid sequence: CAISDPGADSYGYTF.

The J gene is TRBJ1-2, the V gene TRBV6-5; D might be TRBD1 (6 bases). Germline CDR1 reads MNHEY; CDR2 reads SVGAGI. Trimming removed 6 bases from V and 8 bases from J, with 22 bases in between. The CDR3 is made up of 15 amino acids. CDR3 residues: CASSFVTGNEEGYTF. In DNA form, the CDR3 reads TGTGCCAGCAGCTTCGTTACAGGGAATGAGGAAGGCTACACCTTC.

The table lists this clone with a count of one. The chain carries TRBV4-3 and TRBJ1-1, with 11 bases that match TRBD1. V lost 7 bases and J lost 6; bases outside the gene matches: 7. The CDR3 totals 14 residues. Germline V lookup: CDR1 LGHNA, CDR2 YSLEER. The CDR3 loop is CASTQGQGESEAFF. CDR3 coding DNA: TGCGCCAGCACCCAGGGACAGGGGGAGTCTGAAGCTTTCTTT.

The J gene is TRBJ2-1, the V gene TRBV27; D may be TRBD2 (5 bases). Germline CDR1 reads MNHEY; CDR2 reads SMNVEV (reference sequence). The CDR3 loop spans 13 amino acids. Deletions cut 9 bases from V and 7 bases from J, with 16 bases between. In DNA form, the CDR3 reads TGTGCCAGTTGGACTCCTACTGGGAATGAGCAGTTCTTC. It translates to CASWTPTGNEQFF.

The V and J genes are TRBV5-6 and TRBJ2-7; 13 bases are a match to TRBD2. Germline CDR1 SGHDT, CDR2 YYEEEE. CDR3 length equals 17 residues. V trimming: 6 bases; J trimming: 4 bases; junction bases outside the gene matches: 13. CDR3 DNA sequence: TGTGCCAGCAACCTGGGGGGGACTAGCGGGATTTTATACGAGCAGTACTTC. It is translated as CASNLGGTSGILYEQYF.

The chain links TRBV19 to TRBJ2-5, with D unresolved. V dropped 3 bases and J dropped 2 bases, with 1 base sitting between them. Germline V gives CDR1 LNHDA, CDR2 SQIVND (reference sequence). The CDR3 consists of 11 residues. CDR3 sequence (DNA): TGTGCCAGTAGTATTCAAGAGACCCAGTACTTC. This encodes CASSIQETQYF.

V gene TRBV27 combines with J gene TRBJ2-7; 9 bases fit TRBD1. J was trimmed by 2 bases and V by 4 bases; bases with no gene match: 12. The CDR3 extends over 17 amino acids. Germline lookup yields CDR1 MNHEY and CDR2 SMNVEV (reference sequence). The CDR3, as DNA: TGTGCCAGCAGTTCCCTCGTAGGGACAGGGATGGCCTACGAGCAGTACTTC. Encoded protein: CASSSLVGTGMAYEQYF.

The chain is built from TRBV4-1 and TRBJ2-1; 8 bases are shared with TRBD1. V was clipped by 2 bases and J by 7 bases; unmatched bases: 10. In germline, CDR1 is MGHRA, CDR2 YSYEKL. The CDR3 runs to 16 residues. CDR3 loop: CASSQLQGEVWNEQFF. The DNA for the CDR3 is TGCGCCAGCAGCCAATTACAGGGGGAGGTTTGGAATGAGCAGTTCTTC.

The CDR3 DNA reads as TGTGCCAGCAGTTACCCGGGACAGGGAACAGATACGCAGTATTTT. Encoded protein: CASSYPGQGTDTQYF. V gene TRBV28 combines with J gene TRBJ2-3; TRBD1 agrees at 9 bases. Germline V gene data show CDR1 as MDHEN and CDR2 as SYDVKM. The CDR3 is 15 amino acids. The junction had 5 bases not matched to a gene; V was cut back by 4 bases and J by 3 bases.

The chain recombines TRBV15 with TRBJ2-5; 8 nucleotides line up with TRBD1. From germline, CDR1 is LNHNV and CDR2 YYDKDF (reference sequence). The trim removed 2 bases at V and 1 base at J, leaving 3 bases unmatched. The CDR3 runs to 15 residues. CDR3 sequence reads: CATSRQGAAQETQYF. The CDR3 nucleotides are TGTGCCACCAGCAGACAGGGGGCGGCCCAAGAGACCCAGTACTTC.

The genes are TRBV11-3 and TRBJ2-1, with 11 bases identical to TRBD2. This CDR3 has 18 residues. Germline assignment: CDR1 SGHNT and CDR2 YENEEA. V was pared by 5 bases and J by 0 bases, with 9 bases of the junction left unmatched. The CDR3 protein is CASSEGLAASSSYNEQFF. In DNA form, the CDR3 reads TGTGCCAGCAGCGAGGGACTAGCGGCATCGAGCTCCTACAATGAGCAGTTCTTC.

This rearrangement joins TRBV12-5 to TRBJ2-5; 11 bases agree with TRBD2. Germline-derived CDR1 and CDR2 are LGHNT and FRNRAP. The V segment lost 4 bases and the J segment 3 bases; nucleotides outside the gene matches: 13. This CDR3 has 18 residues. In nucleotides, the CDR3 is TGTGCTAGTGGTTGGCCCCCAGGGGTAGCGGGGGGGGAAGAGACCCAGTACTTC. Its translation is CASGWPPGVAGGEETQYF. Full variable domain (rest looked up from reference TRBV12-5 and TRBJ2-5): DARVTQTPRHKVTEMGQEVTMRCQPILGHNTVFWYRQTMMQGLELLAYFRNRAPLDDSGMPKDRFSAEMPDATLATLKIQPSEPRDSAVYFCASGWPPGVAGGEETQYFGPGTRLLVL.